One and the same sample provided the 25 T cell receptor beta chains below, sequenced in a study of blood T cell repertoires in COVID-19. Method: immunoSEQ multiplex PCR; TCRdb's copy keeps in-frame clones and lacks some. The table has 90,000 to 100,000 clones, over 70% seen once. Sequences were obtained from peripheral blood. Receptor source: a woman older than 75 with acute or convalescent COVID-19.

Note on this clone: This CDR3 is also generated by other DNA sequences in the sample. V is TRBV18 and J is TRBJ2-7; no clear D. The CDR3 covers 13 residues. Germline CDR1 is KGHSH and CDR2 is LQKENI. V was clipped by 1 base and J by 6 bases, with 10 bases between them. The CDR3 region is CASSPLEDSEQYV. In nucleotides, the CDR3 is TGTGCCAGCTCACCACTAGAAGATAGCGAGCAGTACGTC.

V and J are TRBV19 and TRBJ1-5; D gene uncertain. The V and J ends lost 10 bases and 0 bases respectively, with 7 bases between them. The CDR3 has 12 residues. CDR1 LNHDA and CDR2 SQIVND come from the germline V gene (reference sequence). The chain's CDR3 is CATGLSNQPQHF. DNA of the CDR3: TGTGCCACTGGACTTAGCAATCAGCCCCAGCATTTT.

Only one count was recorded for this clone. The chain has TRBV28 and TRBJ1-2, with D unclear. The CDR3 covers 15 residues. The germline V and J ends were trimmed by 1 base and 0 bases, with 9 bases remaining between them. Per germline, CDR1 MDHEN and CDR2 SYDVKM. The CDR3 bases are TGTGCCAGCAGTTTATCACAGCCGTCTAACTATGGCTACACCTTC. Protein sequence: CASSLSQPSNYGYTF.

This clone was counted between two and nine times. DNA for the CDR3: TGTGCCAGCAGTTCTACCCAGGGAAGCACTGAAGCTTTCTTT. Its translation is CASSSTQGSTEAFF. The V and J genes are TRBV28 and TRBJ1-1, with D perhaps TRBD1 (5 bases). The germline V gene encodes CDR1 MDHEN and CDR2 SYDVKM. There are 14 residues in the CDR3. Trimming removed 4 bases at V and 4 bases at J, with 13 bases between.

V is TRBV5-5 and J is TRBJ1-2; D may be TRBD1 (5 bases). Germline CDR1 reads SGHKS; CDR2 reads YYEKEE (reference sequence). V gave up 0 bases and J gave up 3 bases, with 9 bases separating them. The CDR3 runs 14 residues. CDR3 in DNA: TGTGCCAGCAGCTTGGTGCTCAGGGACTATGGCTACACCTTC. Translating gives CASSLVLRDYGYTF.

This CDR3 reads CASSVGTENSPLHF. Written as DNA, the CDR3 is TGTGCCAGCAGTGTCGGGACAGAAAATTCACCCCTCCACTTT. The rearrangement links TRBV2 to TRBJ1-6; 7 bases line up with TRBD1. The CDR3 runs 14 residues. V was pared by 4 bases and J by 7 bases, with 4 bases of the junction left unmatched. Germline CDR1 and CDR2: SNHLY and FYNNEI.

This clone showed up just a few times. The gene calls are TRBV5-4 and TRBJ1-2, with a possible D match to TRBD1 (6 bases). Trimming took off 4 bases at V and 4 bases at J, with 17 bases between the two ends. The CDR3 sequence is 15 residues long. CDR1 is SGHNT and CDR2 is YYREEE in the germline V gene (reference sequence). The CDR3 spells CASSTGTGIGYGYTF. CDR3 sequence (DNA): TGTGCCAGCAGCACAGGGACCGGGATCGGCTATGGCTACACCTTC.

This rearrangement joins TRBV25-1 to TRBJ1-6; 10 bases fit TRBD1. Germline V gene data show CDR1 as MGHDK and CDR2 as SYGVNS. CDR3 length equals 16 residues. Germline trimming cut 2 bases from V and 7 bases from J; bases unmatched to any gene: 5. The CDR3: CASSEMGQGRNSPLHF. The CDR3 nucleotides are TGTGCCAGCAGTGAAATGGGACAGGGGAGAAATTCACCCCTCCACTTT.

The chain carries TRBV3-1 (or the pseudogene TRBV3-2) and TRBJ1-1, with D possibly TRBD1 on 5 matching bases. The V end was cut by 2 bases, the J end by 1 base, with 14 bases between. CDR1 and CDR2 (germline): LGHDT, YNNKEL (reference sequence). This CDR3 is built from 16 residues. The CDR3 here is CASSQKPGGGNTEAFF. The CDR3 region has the DNA TGTGCCAGCAGCCAAAAGCCCGGCGGGGGGAACACTGAAGCTTTCTTT.

This chain connects TRBV30 to TRBJ1-2, with D possibly matching TRBD1 (6 bases). The germline V gene has CDR1 GTSNPN and CDR2 SVGIG (reference sequence). The CDR3 consists of 12 residues. Trimming stripped 0 bases from V and 8 bases from J, with 10 bases between. The CDR3 DNA is TGTGCCTGGAGTGTTTCGGGGGGCGGCTACACCTTC. It translates to CAWSVSGGGYTF. Drawing the rest from reference TRBV30 and TRBJ1-2, the complete variable domain is SQTIHQWPATLVQPVGSPLSLECTVEGTSNPNLYWYRQAAGRGLQLLFYSVGIGQISSEVPQNLSASRPQDRQFILSSKKLLLSDSGFYLCAWSVSGGGYTFGSGTRLTVV.

The V call is TRBV11-2, the J call TRBJ1-1; D ambiguous. V lost 5 bases to trimming and J lost 1 base, with 8 bases between them. Germline-derived CDR1 and CDR2 are SGHAT and FQNNGV. The CDR3 runs 13 residues. CDR3 nucleotides: TGTGCCAGCAGCCCGGAGCCGAACACTGAAGCTTTCTTT. Amino acid sequence: CASSPEPNTEAFF.

This clone was detected only a few times. This sequence joins TRBV7-2 and TRBJ1-2; no reliable D call. Trimming left V 2 bases short and J 5 bases short, with 21 bases between. Germline values: CDR1 SGHTA, CDR2 FQGNSA. The CDR3 consists of 17 residues. This CDR3 reads CASSLRGRQSGGYGYTF. The CDR3 DNA is TGTGCCAGCAGCTTACGCGGGAGACAATCCGGCGGGTATGGCTACACCTTC.

This clone was counted only a few times. CDR3 DNA: TGTGCCAGCAGCTCGACAGGGGCTCTATCCCAAGAGACCCAGTACTTC. Protein: CASSSTGALSQETQYF. V gene TRBV7-7 combines with J gene TRBJ2-5, with 8 bases aligning to TRBD1. The trim removed 4 bases at V and 1 base at J, leaving 8 bases unmatched. The CDR3 has 16 residues. Germline V gene sequence: CDR1 SSHAT, CDR2 FNYEAQ (reference sequence).

The rearrangement joins TRBV29-1 to TRBJ2-7; weak D call: TRBD1 (5 bases). The germline V gene encodes CDR1 SQVTM and CDR2 ANQGSEA. V was cut by 1 base and J by 3 bases, with 10 bases left in between. This CDR3 spans 13 amino acids. The DNA of the CDR3 is TGCAGCGTTGAAGCTTTGGACAACTACGAGCAGTACTTC. This sequence encodes CSVEALDNYEQYF.

This rearrangement joins TRBV6-6 to TRBJ2-3; TRBD2 aligns across 10 bases. Looked up from germline, CDR1 is MNHNY and CDR2 is SVGAGI (reference sequence). The CDR3 has 15 residues. Losses at the gene ends were 6 bases for V and 5 bases for J; bases not matched to a gene: 8. The CDR3 reads CASSLPVAGGDTQYF. For the CDR3, the DNA is TGTGCCAGCAGCCTCCCGGTAGCGGGGGGAGATACGCAGTATTTT.

The rearrangement uses TRBV2 and TRBJ1-4; 8 positions match TRBD1. J gave up 8 bases and V 6 bases, and 11 bases lay outside the gene matches. The CDR3 covers 15 residues. Germline V gene sequence: CDR1 SNHLY, CDR2 FYNNEI. This CDR3 reads CASSSQGVGGEKLFF. For the CDR3, the DNA is TGTGCCAGCAGCTCACAGGGGGTGGGAGGGGAAAAACTGTTTTTT.

V and J are TRBV9 and TRBJ2-3, with 9 bases that match TRBD2. The CDR3 has 14 amino acids. V shed 4 bases, J shed 7 bases, and the junction held 7 bases outside the gene matches. From germline, CDR1 is SGDLS and CDR2 YYNGEE. Here the CDR3 reads CASSLETSGNTQYF. The CDR3 bases are TGTGCCAGCAGCTTGGAGACTAGCGGTAATACGCAGTATTTT. The full variable domain, with the rest looked up from reference TRBV9 and TRBJ2-3, is DSGVTQTPKHLITATGQRVTLRCSPRSGDLSVYWYQQSLDQGLQFLIQYYNGEERAKGNILERFSAQQFPDLHSELNLSSLELGDSALYFCASSLETSGNTQYFGPGTRLTVL.

The chain has TRBV7-2 and TRBJ2-1, with a tentative D call TRBD1 (6 bases). Germline CDR1 reads SGHTA; CDR2 reads FQGNSA. CDR3 length: 16 amino acids. V lost 3 bases and J 9 bases, leaving 21 bases between the germline ends. The CDR3 sequence: CASSFESGLLGGEQFF. The CDR3 region has the DNA TGTGCCAGCAGCTTCGAATCGGGCCTACTAGGGGGTGAGCAGTTCTTC.

The chain uses TRBV14 and TRBJ1-1; D is undetermined. V dropped 4 bases and J dropped 4 bases, with 13 bases sitting between them. The CDR3 consists of 14 residues. CDR1 and CDR2 from the germline V gene are SGHDN and FVKESK. CDR3 protein: CASSRLLGITEAFF. DNA for the CDR3: TGTGCCAGCAGCCGACTACTTGGGATCACTGAAGCTTTCTTT.

This chain connects TRBV7-2 to TRBJ2-2; 10 bases are a match to TRBD1. CDR3 size: 15 residues. Germline CDR1 is SGHTA and CDR2 is FQGNSA. V dropped 5 bases and J dropped 7; count of bases not matched to a gene: 7. The CDR3 here is CASSRDRGRDGELFF. The CDR3 region has the DNA TGTGCCAGCAGCCGGGACAGGGGTCGGGACGGGGAGCTGTTTTTT.

The rearrangement uses TRBV18 and TRBJ2-5, with D maybe TRBD2 (5 bases). The CDR3 covers 14 residues. Trimming took off 3 bases at V and 3 bases at J, with 11 bases between the two ends. Germline assignment: CDR1 KGHSH and CDR2 LQKENI. The CDR3 loop is CASSPTSTKETQYF. CDR3 sequence (DNA): TGTGCCAGCTCACCTACTTCGACTAAAGAGACCCAGTACTTC. The full variable domain, in which reference TRBV18 and TRBJ2-5 provide the parts outside the CDR3, is NAGVMQNPRHLVRRRGQEARLRCSPMKGHSHVYWYRQLPEEGLKFMVYLQKENIIDESGMPKERFSAEFPKEGPSILRIQQVVRGDSAAYFCASSPTSTKETQYFGPGTRLLVL.

The chain employs TRBV9 and TRBJ1-1, with no clear D. Germline-derived CDR1 and CDR2 are SGDLS and YYNGEE. This CDR3 contains 15 residues. V lost 0 bases to trimming and J lost 1 base, with 10 bases between them. The DNA for the CDR3 is TGTGCCAGCAGCGTAGTGACAACCTGGAACACTGAAGCTTTCTTT. It codes for CASSVVTTWNTEAFF.

V and J are TRBV24-1 and TRBJ1-2; D is perhaps TRBD1 (5 bases). This CDR3 region has 13 residues. Trimming pared 5 bases from V and 8 bases from J, leaving 14 bases between. CDR1 is KGHDR and CDR2 is SFDVKD in the germline V gene. The CDR3 sequence: CATSAPRGEGYTF. The DNA for the CDR3 is TGTGCCACCAGTGCTCCGCGGGGCGAGGGCTACACCTTC.

This rearrangement joins TRBV5-6 to TRBJ2-7; 7 bases match TRBD1. Germline V gives CDR1 SGHDT, CDR2 YYEEEE. CDR3 length equals 14 residues. After removal of 6 bases from V and 2 bases from J, the junction contained 8 bases not matched to a gene. The CDR3 sequence is CASTGTGTAYEQYV. The CDR3 nucleotides read TGTGCCAGCACGGGAACAGGGACAGCCTACGAGCAGTACGTC.

The rearrangement joins TRBV30 to TRBJ2-7; D is unclear. The CDR3 contains 13 residues. Trimming took 3 bases from V and 3 from J, leaving 12 bases between them. The germline V gene has CDR1 GTSNPN and CDR2 SVGIG (reference sequence). CDR3 region: CAWSPRPDYEQYF. The DNA for the CDR3 is TGTGCCTGGAGCCCCAGGCCCGACTACGAGCAGTACTTC.